This T cell receptor beta chain comes out of a study of spatial heterogeneity in lung cancer. Study information: The authors sequenced available follow-up PBMC samples, taken a median of around two years after resection. Detection of beta-chain sequences consistently exceeded that of alpha-chain sequences.

CDR3 length: 14 amino acids. The ends lost 2 bases at V and 1 base at J; junction bases unmatched: 3. Germline values: CDR1 DFQATT, CDR2 SNEGSKA (reference sequence). Sample time point: blood at routine non-recurrence follow-up after resection. Frozen PBMC, nontumor lung or tumor provided whole RNA, which was sequenced unsorted. On each TCR cDNA molecule, a unique molecular identifier was present. Via MiXCR, TCRdb re-called the 5' RACE reads, giving one row per CDR3 protein. The profile shows over 95,000 distinct CDR3 sequences, about 10% of them singletons. Sequenced here: PBMCs, sampled at follow-up. The J gene is TRBJ2-3, the V gene TRBV20-1, with TRBD2 matching 7 bases. This TCR derives from a female donor with early-stage non-small cell lung cancer. This CDR3 reads CSARSREGTDTQYF. For the CDR3, the DNA is TGCAGTGCTAGATCCCGGGAGGGCACAGATACGCAGTATTTT.